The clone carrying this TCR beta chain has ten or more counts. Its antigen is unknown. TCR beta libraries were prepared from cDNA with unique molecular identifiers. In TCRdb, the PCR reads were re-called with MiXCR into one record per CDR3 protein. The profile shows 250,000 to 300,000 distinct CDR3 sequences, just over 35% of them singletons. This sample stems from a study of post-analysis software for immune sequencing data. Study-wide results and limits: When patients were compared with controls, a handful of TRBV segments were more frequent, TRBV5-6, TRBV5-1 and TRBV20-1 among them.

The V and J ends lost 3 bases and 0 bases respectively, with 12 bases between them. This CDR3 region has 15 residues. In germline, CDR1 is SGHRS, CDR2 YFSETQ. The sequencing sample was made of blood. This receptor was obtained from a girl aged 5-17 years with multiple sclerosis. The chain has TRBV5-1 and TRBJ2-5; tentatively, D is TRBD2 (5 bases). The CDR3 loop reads CASSSGPGYQETQYF. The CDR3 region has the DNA TGCGCCAGCAGCTCCGGTCCGGGGTACCAAGAGACCCAGTACTTC.